What follows are 17 T cell receptor beta chains derived from one specimen sequenced in a study of T cells in Graves' hyperthyroidism and ophthalmopathy. Researchers amplified the TCR beta CDR3 regions from RNA transcripts. Researchers ran a first-round RT-PCR on the TCR CDR3 using the HTBI primer set. TCRdb reprocessed the multiplex PCR reads with MiXCR, giving one entry per CDR3 protein. The sample lists about 400,000 distinct CDR3 sequences; approximately 25% were seen once. The sequenced material came from blood. The receptor set was obtained from a man aged 50-60 years with Graves' hyperthyroidism.

The rearrangement links TRBV3-1 to TRBJ1-1; no reliable D call. The germline V and J ends were trimmed by 4 bases and 0 bases, with 12 bases remaining between them. The CDR3 is 15 residues long. The germline CDR1 and CDR2 sequences are LGHDT and YNNKEL (reference sequence). CDR3 sequence (DNA): TGTGCCAGCAGCCCTAACGAGATTATGAACACTGAAGCTTTCTTT. Translation: CASSPNEIMNTEAFF.

The chain employs TRBV29-1 and TRBJ2-5; 9 nucleotides line up with TRBD2. The V gene's germline CDR1 is SQVTM and CDR2 ANQGSEA. The trim removed 3 bases at V and 5 bases at J, leaving 1 base unmatched. The CDR3 contains 12 residues. Here the CDR3 reads CSVEREGETQYF. The CDR3 coding sequence is TGCAGCGTTGAGCGGGAGGGGGAGACCCAGTACTTC. Based on the CDR3 plus reference TRBV29-1 and TRBJ2-5, the full variable domain is SAVISQKPSRDICQRGTSLTIQCQVDSQVTMMFWYRQQPGQSLTLIATANQGSEATYESGFVIDKFPISRPNLTFSTLTVSNMSPEDSSIYLCSVEREGETQYFGPGTRLLVL.

This clonotype was observed a handful of times. The rearrangement links TRBV5-1 to TRBJ1-1; D call uncertain. The germline V gene encodes CDR1 SGHRS and CDR2 YFSETQ. This CDR3 spans 15 amino acids. Trimming removed 3 bases at V and 1 base at J, with 13 bases between. Here the CDR3 reads CASSSPLAGNTEAFF. The CDR3, as DNA: TGCGCCAGCAGCTCCCCCCTGGCAGGGAACACTGAAGCTTTCTTT. Full variable domain (missing parts from reference TRBV5-1 and TRBJ1-1): KAGVTQTPRYLIKTRGQQVTLSCSPISGHRSVSWYQQTPGQGLQFLFEYFSETQRNKGNFPGRFSGRQFSNSRSEMNVSTLELGDSALYLCASSSPLAGNTEAFFGQGTRLTVV.

V and J are TRBV19 and TRBJ1-2; perhaps TRBD1 as D (5 bases). Germline V lookup: CDR1 LNHDA, CDR2 SQIVND (reference sequence). This CDR3 contains 14 residues. V dropped 4 bases and J dropped 6 bases, with 15 bases sitting between them. This chain's CDR3 is CASSRSGGLHGYTF. CDR3 nucleotide sequence: TGTGCCAGTAGTAGGAGCGGGGGTCTACATGGCTACACCTTC. Drawing the rest from reference TRBV19 and TRBJ1-2, the complete variable domain is DGGITQSPKYLFRKEGQNVTLSCEQNLNHDAMYWYRQDPGQGLRLIYYSQIVNDFQKGDIAEGYSVSREKKESFPLTVTSAQKNPTAFYLCASSRSGGLHGYTFGSGTRLTVV.

There are a few counts of this clonotype. The chain uses TRBV2 and TRBJ2-1, with D possibly being TRBD2 (6 bases). Germline loops: CDR1 SNHLY, CDR2 FYNNEI. CDR3 length: 11 residues. The V end was cut by 6 bases, the J end by 10 bases, with 10 bases between. The CDR3 coding sequence is TGTGCCAGCAGAATTAGCGGCGAGCAGTTCTTC. Its protein product is CASRISGEQFF. The variable domain in full, completed from reference TRBV2 and TRBJ2-1, reads EPEVTQTPSHQVTQMGQEVILRCVPISNHLYFYWYRQILGQKVEFLVSFYNNEISEKSEIFDDQFSVERPDGSNFTLKIRSTKLEDSAMYFCASRISGEQFFGPGTRLTVL.

The chain carries TRBV28 and TRBJ2-3; D is unclear. The CDR3 spans 13 residues. Deletions cut 6 bases from V and 2 bases from J, with 9 bases between. The germline CDR1 and CDR2 sequences are MDHEN and SYDVKM. CDR3 sequence reads: CASRPSATDTQYF. The CDR3 nucleotides read TGTGCCAGCAGGCCTAGTGCCACAGATACGCAGTATTTT.

The CDR3 DNA follows: TGTGCCAGCAGTTACGGGTCTAGCGGGACAGTCTACAATGAGCAGTTCTTC. This sequence encodes CASSYGSSGTVYNEQFF. The chain recombines TRBV6-2 or TRBV6-3 with TRBJ2-1; 9 bases are a match to TRBD2. Germline CDR1 MNHEY, CDR2 SVGEGT. V was pared by 2 bases and J by 3 bases, with 8 bases of the junction left unmatched. The CDR3 extends over 17 amino acids.

The chain links TRBV18 to TRBJ2-7; 10 positions match TRBD1. The CDR3 spans 14 residues. With V trimmed by 5 bases and J by 4 bases, 5 bases remained unmatched. The germline CDR1 and CDR2 sequences are KGHSH and LQKENI. The CDR3 protein is CASSTGQGQYEQYF. The CDR3 DNA is TGTGCCAGCTCAACGGGACAGGGGCAGTACGAGCAGTACTTC.

The chain carries TRBV14 and TRBJ2-5; D is ambiguous. CDR3 length: 11 residues. The germline gives CDR1 SGHDN, CDR2 FVKESK. The V end lost 1 base, the J end lost 7 bases, and 4 bases lay between the germline ends. The CDR3 protein is CASSQGPTQYF. CDR3 nucleotide sequence: TGTGCCAGCAGCCAAGGTCCGACCCAGTACTTC.

The chain uses TRBV7-3 and TRBJ1-5; D ambiguous. Trimming took 2 bases from V and 9 from J, leaving 11 bases between them. Germline V gives CDR1 SGHTA, CDR2 FQGTGA. CDR3 length: 13 amino acids. The CDR3 protein is CASSLDGPGPQHF. As DNA, the CDR3 is TGTGCCAGCAGCTTAGACGGCCCGGGGCCCCAGCATTTT.

This clonotype was picked up many times. The chain combines TRBV20-1 with TRBJ2-3, with TRBD2 identical over 7 bases. The CDR3 consists of 14 residues. Trimming removed 6 bases from V and 0 bases from J; junction bases left unmatched: 6. The germline gives CDR1 DFQATT, CDR2 SNEGSKA (reference sequence). As DNA, the CDR3 is TGCAGTGCCTTTGTCGGGAGGAGCACAGATACGCAGTATTTT. As protein: CSAFVGRSTDTQYF.

This clonotype was observed a handful of times. The chain recombines TRBV7-3 with TRBJ2-3, with D hard to call. The CDR3 runs 13 residues. Germline values: CDR1 SGHTA, CDR2 FQGTGA. Trimming shortened V by 3 bases and J by 6 bases, and 10 bases separated the two germline ends. The CDR3 region has the DNA TGTGCCAGCAGCTTTTCCCGAGAGGATACGCAGTATTTT. This encodes CASSFSREDTQYF.

The chain joins TRBV20-1 to TRBJ2-2, with a weak D call TRBD1 (6 bases). The CDR3 loop spans 12 amino acids. Trimming pared 3 bases from V and 4 bases from J, leaving 6 bases between. CDR1 is DFQATT and CDR2 is SNEGSKA in the germline V gene (reference sequence). The CDR3 loop reads CSASRGTGELFF. The CDR3 DNA reads TGCAGTGCTAGCAGGGGCACCGGGGAGCTGTTTTTT.

The rearrangement uses TRBV20-1 and TRBJ1-2, with D uncertain. V lost 6 bases, J lost 8 bases, and 13 bases lay in between. CDR1 and CDR2 from the germline V gene are DFQATT and SNEGSKA (reference sequence). The CDR3 covers 11 residues. For the CDR3, the DNA is TGCAGTGCCCCCAGAGATTTAGGCTACACCTTC. This codes for CSAPRDLGYTF.

This clonotype was observed many times. The chain carries TRBV11-2 and TRBJ1-2, with 8 bases matching TRBD1. The germline V gene encodes CDR1 SGHAT and CDR2 FQNNGV. This CDR3 region has 14 residues. After removal of 5 bases from V and 4 bases from J, the junction contained 6 bases not matched to a gene. CDR3 region: CASSTGQGTYGYTF. As DNA, the CDR3 is TGTGCCAGCAGCACAGGACAGGGCACCTATGGCTACACCTTC. Together with reference TRBV11-2 and TRBJ1-2, the CDR3 gives the full variable domain: EAGVAQSPRYKIIEKRQSVAFWCNPISGHATLYWYQQILGQGPKLLIQFQNNGVVDDSQLPKDRFSAERLKGVDSTLKIQPAKLEDSAVYLCASSTGQGTYGYTFGSGTRLTVV.

The chain employs TRBV28 and TRBJ1-5; no clear D. Trimming removed 11 bases from V and 5 bases from J, with 13 bases in between. Germline V gene data show CDR1 as MDHEN and CDR2 as SYDVKM. The CDR3 is 12 amino acids. DNA of the CDR3: TGTGCCGGATTTTCTGGGGATCAGCCCCAGCATTTT. As protein: CAGFSGDQPQHF.

The table lists this clonotype with a count of one. The chain combines TRBV24-1 with TRBJ2-3, with TRBD2 as a possible D gene (5 bases). There are 16 residues in the CDR3. Trimming shortened V by 2 bases and J by 5 bases, and 16 bases separated the two germline ends. Per the germline V gene, CDR1 is KGHDR and CDR2 is SFDVKD. CDR3 nucleotide sequence: TGTGCCACCAGTGATTCGACTACACCCTCGAGAGATACGCAGTATTTT. Translated, it gives CATSDSTTPSRDTQYF.